This T cell receptor (beta chain) was retrieved from a study of blood T cell repertoires in COVID-19. Study summary: Samples representing acute and convalescent COVID-19 were sourced from the United States, Italy and Spain.

Seattle patients were enrolled while actively infected and followed longitudinally. The J segment lost 3 bases and the V segment lost 3 bases, leaving 8 bases of the junction unmatched. CDR1 is MGHDK and CDR2 is SYGVNS in the germline V gene. The CDR3 length is 16 residues. The repertoire was sequenced with immunoSEQ multiplex PCR; TCRdb's copy has only in-frame clones and lacks some. The profile shows about 93,000 clones, around 90% of them singletons. What was sequenced was peripheral blood. The chain is built from TRBV25-1 and TRBJ2-5, with 9 bases identical to TRBD2. The TCR originated in a man aged 55 to 70 with COVID-19, enrolled during active disease. Written as DNA, the CDR3 is TGTGCCAGCAGTGAGGGGAGCGGGAGGATGAAAGAGACCCAGTACTTC. Amino acids: CASSEGSGRMKETQYF.